Below, 14 T cell receptor beta chains from the same sample are listed, as sequenced in a study of control samples from healthy donors and cancer patients. Produced via immunoSEQ multiplex PCR; TCRdb's table is partial and in-frame only. This sample has about 160,000 clones, with roughly 94% found just once. Sequenced material: PBMCs. The source is a man between 60 and 70 years old with colorectal cancer.

The rearrangement links TRBV19 to TRBJ1-1; no definite D call. V was clipped by 6 bases and J by 7 bases, with 18 bases between them. CDR1 and CDR2 (germline): LNHDA, SQIVND (reference sequence). The CDR3 contains 14 residues. The CDR3, as DNA: TGTGCCAGTAGCGCCGTAGATTTAGTCAGTGAAGCTTTCTTT. Translated, it gives CASSAVDLVSEAFF. The entire variable domain, with the rest obtained from reference TRBV19 and TRBJ1-1, is as follows: DGGITQSPKYLFRKEGQNVTLSCEQNLNHDAMYWYRQDPGQGLRLIYYSQIVNDFQKGDIAEGYSVSREKKESFPLTVTSAQKNPTAFYLCASSAVDLVSEAFFGQGTRLTVV.

J is TRBJ2-7 and V is TRBV6-2 or TRBV6-3; 7 bases are a match to TRBD1. CDR3 length equals 13 residues. J lost 2 bases, V lost 6 bases, and 4 bases had no gene match. CDR1 and CDR2 from the germline V gene are MNHEY and SVGEGT. The DNA of the CDR3 is TGTGCCAGCAGCGGGACAGCCCCCTACGAGCAGTACTTC. Translated, it gives CASSGTAPYEQYF.

The CDR3 loop is CASSPGTDGYTF. The CDR3 coding sequence is TGTGCCAGCAGTCCCGGGACAGATGGCTACACCTTC. The rearrangement links TRBV6-6 to TRBJ1-2; 7 positions agree with TRBD1. Germline trimming cut 5 bases from V and 6 bases from J; bases unmatched to any gene: 3. Germline assignment: CDR1 MNHNY and CDR2 SVGAGI (reference sequence). This CDR3 has 12 residues.

J is TRBJ2-1 and V is TRBV7-7; the match to TRBD1 covers 7 bases. CDR1 SSHAT and CDR2 FNYEAQ come from the germline V gene (reference sequence). CDR3 length equals 17 residues. V trimming: 7 bases; J trimming: 2 bases; junction bases outside the gene matches: 14. The CDR3 loop is CASTMNRQGATYNEQFF. The CDR3 bases are TGTGCCAGCACCATGAATAGACAGGGTGCCACCTACAATGAGCAGTTCTTC.

V and J are TRBV5-4 and TRBJ1-1; possibly TRBD1 for D (5 bases). CDR1 and CDR2 (germline): SGHNT, YYREEE (reference sequence). The V gene lost 6 bases and the J gene lost 1 base, with 16 bases spanning the gap. This CDR3 has 15 residues. CDR3 nucleotides: TGTGCCAGCAAGCAGGAACCAACAGGGAACACTGAAGCTTTCTTT. Protein product: CASKQEPTGNTEAFF.

This chain links TRBV6-5 with TRBJ2-4; 11 bases fit TRBD1. V was pared by 6 bases and J by 2 bases, with 3 bases of the junction left unmatched. The CDR3 is 15 residues long. Germline CDR1 reads MNHEY; CDR2 reads SVGAGI. This CDR3 reads CASRGTGGTKNIQYF. As DNA, the CDR3 is TGTGCCAGCAGGGGGACAGGGGGAACCAAAAACATTCAGTACTTC.

The chain is built from TRBV11-2 and TRBJ1-1, with 7 bases fitting TRBD1. J was trimmed by 1 base and V by 4 bases; bases with no gene match: 3. Germline V gene sequence: CDR1 SGHAT, CDR2 FQNNGV. The CDR3 runs 14 residues. CDR3 coding DNA: TGTGCCAGCAGCTCAAGACAGGGGAACACTGAAGCTTTCTTT. The encoded protein is CASSSRQGNTEAFF.

The V and J genes are TRBV11-2 and TRBJ2-2, with 13 positions matching TRBD2. CDR3 length equals 16 residues. Germline-derived CDR1 and CDR2 are SGHAT and FQNNGV. V trimming: 4 bases; J trimming: 6 bases; junction bases outside the gene matches: 5. The CDR3 sequence is CASSSLAGGPSGELFF. The CDR3 DNA reads TGTGCCAGCAGCTCACTAGCGGGGGGGCCATCCGGGGAGCTGTTTTTT.

The V call is TRBV5-6, the J call TRBJ1-1; D gene uncertain. CDR3 length equals 13 residues. Deletions cut 7 bases from V and 0 bases from J, with 10 bases between. Germline CDR1 SGHDT, CDR2 YYEEEE. The DNA of the CDR3 is TGTGCCAGCCGCCCCGCGGTGAACACTGAAGCTTTCTTT. This translates into CASRPAVNTEAFF.

DNA of the CDR3: TGTGCCAGCAGTTACCTACAGGGTCGCAATCAGCCCCAGCATTTT. Translated: CASSYLQGRNQPQHF. V usage is TRBV6-5 and J usage is TRBJ1-5; D might be TRBD1 (6 bases). Trimming removed 2 bases from V and 2 bases from J, with 10 bases in between. Germline V CDR1 and CDR2: MNHEY, SVGAGI. The CDR3 spans 15 residues.

The chain uses TRBV7-2 and TRBJ2-2, with TRBD2 matching 14 bases. From germline, CDR1 is SGHTA and CDR2 FQGNSA. V trimming: 7 bases; J trimming: 2 bases; junction bases outside the gene matches: 9. The CDR3 is made up of 18 amino acids. The CDR3 is CASTTRTSGGTNTGELFF. Written as DNA, the CDR3 is TGTGCCAGCACTACCAGGACTAGCGGGGGGACTAACACCGGGGAGCTGTTTTTT.

This chain joins TRBV6-5 and TRBJ1-2, with D perhaps TRBD1 (6 bases). Germline V CDR1 and CDR2: MNHEY, SVGAGI. Trimming pared 6 bases from V and 3 bases from J, leaving 17 bases between. This CDR3 is built from 15 residues. CDR3 sequence reads: CASRDPGHSDYGYTF. CDR3 DNA sequence: TGTGCCAGCAGGGATCCGGGACACTCTGACTATGGCTACACCTTC.

This clone has a single count. The chain has TRBV5-1 and TRBJ2-2; D is unclear. Between the trimmed V and J ends, which lost 0 bases and 1 base, there was a span of 7 bases. Germline V gene sequence: CDR1 SGHRS, CDR2 YFSETQ. The CDR3 contains 15 residues. This CDR3 is CASSLVPLNTGELFF. The DNA of the CDR3 is TGCGCCAGCAGCTTGGTCCCTCTGAACACCGGGGAGCTGTTTTTT. The variable domain in full, with the rest retrieved from reference TRBV5-1 and TRBJ2-2, is KAGVTQTPRYLIKTRGQQVTLSCSPISGHRSVSWYQQTPGQGLQFLFEYFSETQRNKGNFPGRFSGRQFSNSRSEMNVSTLELGDSALYLCASSLVPLNTGELFFGEGSRLTVL.

The V call is TRBV7-8, the J call TRBJ2-3; 14 bases line up with TRBD2. The V gene end was trimmed by 4 bases and the J gene end by 0 bases; junction bases not matched to a gene: 6. Looked up from germline, CDR1 is SGHVS and CDR2 is FQNEAQ. The CDR3 has 18 amino acids. CDR3 region: CASSSGLAGGLSTDTQYF. DNA for the CDR3: TGTGCCAGCAGCTCTGGACTAGCGGGGGGCCTAAGCACAGATACGCAGTATTTT.